The next 3 T cell receptor beta chains were all read from a single sample in a study of Ad26.COV2.S vaccination and SARS-CoV-2 variants. Here immunoSEQ multiplex PCR was the method, and the copy in TCRdb shows in-frame clones only, minus some. The repertoire holds about 350,000 clones, around nine tenths seen once, with around 10% in the top ten. Indicated treatment: roughly 18 received Ad26.COV2.S at low or high dose, single or two shots; about 5 received placebo; per-sample allocation not given. Samples were taken on day 63 after the first vaccine or placebo injection. The source was peripheral blood, collected in a trial of Ad26.COV2.S vaccine versus placebo. Source of these receptors: a person between 18 and 65 years old who received the Ad26.COV2.S COVID-19 vaccine or a placebo.

The chain couples TRBV19 to TRBJ1-2, with D hard to call. Germline loops: CDR1 LNHDA, CDR2 SQIVND (reference sequence). The CDR3 is 15 residues long. The ends were cut back, 6 bases at V and 4 bases at J, with 18 bases in the middle. CDR3 region: CASSNHYDTSYGYTF. The CDR3 nucleotides are TGTGCCAGTAGCAACCATTACGACACCTCCTATGGCTACACCTTC.

The CDR3 region is CASSLSGGAGETQYF. CDR3 nucleotide sequence: TGTGCCAGTAGCCTGAGCGGGGGGGCTGGAGAGACCCAGTACTTC. The genes are TRBV19 and TRBJ2-5, with 10 positions matching TRBD2. The CDR3 is made up of 15 amino acids. Trimming took 6 bases from V and 4 from J; bases not matched to a gene: 8. Germline CDR1 and CDR2: LNHDA and SQIVND (reference sequence).

The rearrangement uses TRBV23-1 and TRBJ2-7; 8 positions match TRBD1. Being an ORF, TRBV23-1 has a function that is uncertain. The CDR3 is made up of 14 amino acids. V shed 4 bases and J 2 bases; nucleotides not matched to a gene: 4. The CDR3: CASSLRDRTYEQYF. In DNA form, the CDR3 reads TGCGCCAGCAGTCTCCGGGACAGGACCTACGAGCAGTACTTC.